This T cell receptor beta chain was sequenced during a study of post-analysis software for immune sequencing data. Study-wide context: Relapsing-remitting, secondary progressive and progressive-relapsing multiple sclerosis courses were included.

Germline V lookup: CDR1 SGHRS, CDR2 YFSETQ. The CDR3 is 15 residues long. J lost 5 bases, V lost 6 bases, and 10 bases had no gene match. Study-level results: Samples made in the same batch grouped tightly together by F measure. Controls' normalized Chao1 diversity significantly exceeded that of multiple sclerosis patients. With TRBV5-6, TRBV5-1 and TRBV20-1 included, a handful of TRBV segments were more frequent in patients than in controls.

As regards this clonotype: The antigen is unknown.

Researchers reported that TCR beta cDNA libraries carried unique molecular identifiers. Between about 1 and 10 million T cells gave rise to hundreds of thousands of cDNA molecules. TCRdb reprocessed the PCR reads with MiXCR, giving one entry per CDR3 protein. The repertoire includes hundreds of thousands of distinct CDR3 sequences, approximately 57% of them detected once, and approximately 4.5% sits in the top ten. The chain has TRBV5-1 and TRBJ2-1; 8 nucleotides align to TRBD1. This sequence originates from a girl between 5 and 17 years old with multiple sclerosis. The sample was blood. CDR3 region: CASKPGGSLNNEQFF. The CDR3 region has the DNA TGCGCCAGCAAGCCAGGGGGCAGCCTGAACAATGAGCAGTTCTTC. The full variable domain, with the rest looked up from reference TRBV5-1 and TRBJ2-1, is KAGVTQTPRYLIKTRGQQVTLSCSPISGHRSVSWYQQTPGQGLQFLFEYFSETQRNKGNFPGRFSGRQFSNSRSEMNVSTLELGDSALYLCASKPGGSLNNEQFFGPGTRLTVL.